This T cell receptor beta chain was retrieved from a study of T cell repertoires in cytomegalovirus infection. This clonotype appeared a few times. The antigen remains undetermined. Each CDR3 protein gets one entry after TCRdb re-called the reads with MiXCR. The sample holds about a million distinct CDR3 sequences, more than 25% seen once. The CDR3 contains 16 residues. The V segment lost 5 bases and the J segment 7 bases; nucleotides outside the gene matches: 14. This material consisted of cultured CD8+ T cells from PBMCs, taken from culture after CMV antigen stimulation. V is TRBV12-3 or TRBV12-4 and J is TRBJ2-1, with TRBD1 matching 7 bases. This TCR came from a human donor in good health (CMV status not recorded). Some clones in this sample may be carry-over from other donors' samples. CDR3 region: CASSPQRGQVRNEQFF. The CDR3 nucleotides are TGTGCCAGCAGTCCCCAGAGAGGACAGGTTCGTAATGAGCAGTTCTTC.